The 30 T cell receptor beta chains below come from one sample, sequenced in a study of blood T cell repertoires in COVID-19. The protocol was immunoSEQ multiplex PCR, while the TCRdb copy is restricted to in-frame clones and leaves out a portion. The sample shows a few hundred thousand clones, roughly 90% of them seen only once. The specimen was peripheral blood. Receptor source: a man younger than 35 who had recovered from COVID-19.

For this clone: Other DNA sequences in the sample encode the same CDR3. The gene calls are TRBV3-1 (or the pseudogene TRBV3-2) and TRBJ2-7, with no clear D. CDR3 length: 12 residues. The V end lost 2 bases, the J end lost 1 base, and 3 bases lay between the germline ends. Germline CDR1 is LGHDT and CDR2 is YNNKEL (reference sequence). The CDR3 nucleotides are TGTGCCAGCAGCCAACGTTCCTACGAGCAGTACTTC. Amino acids: CASSQRSYEQYF.

The chain joins TRBV5-4 to TRBJ2-3; 10 nucleotides agree with TRBD2. Germline V gene data show CDR1 as SGHNT and CDR2 as YYREEE (reference sequence). The CDR3 has 17 residues. V shed 2 bases, J shed 0 bases, and the junction held 6 bases outside the gene matches. The CDR3 loop reads CASSLGSSGSSTDTQYF. CDR3 nucleotide sequence: TGTGCCAGCAGCTTAGGGTCTAGCGGGAGTAGCACAGATACGCAGTATTTT. Combining the CDR3 with reference TRBV5-4 and TRBJ2-3 gives the whole variable domain ETGVTQSPTHLIKTRGQQVTLRCSSQSGHNTVSWYQQALGQGPQFIFQYYREEENGRGNFPPRFSGLQFPNYSSELNVNALELDDSALYLCASSLGSSGSSTDTQYFGPGTRLTVL.

The chain couples TRBV5-8 to TRBJ1-1; no definite D call. V gave up 4 bases and J gave up 0 bases, with 13 bases separating them. The CDR3 has 15 residues. CDR1 and CDR2 (germline): SGHTS, YDEGEE. The CDR3 coding sequence is TGTGCCAGCAGCCCGGCGCGGTGGGTGAACACTGAAGCTTTCTTT. Protein product: CASSPARWVNTEAFF.

This sequence joins TRBV11-2 and TRBJ2-6, with D hard to call. CDR3 length equals 15 residues. The V end lost 4 bases, the J end lost 0 bases, and 7 bases lay between the germline ends. The germline V gene encodes CDR1 SGHAT and CDR2 FQNNGV. CDR3 region: CASSSPSSGANVLTF. DNA of the CDR3: TGTGCCAGCAGCTCCCCTAGCTCTGGGGCCAACGTCCTGACTTTC.

The chain has TRBV2 and TRBJ2-4; the D gene is possibly TRBD1 (5 bases). Germline CDR1 reads SNHLY; CDR2 reads FYNNEI. Deletions cut 8 bases from V and 6 bases from J, with 14 bases between. The CDR3 extends over 13 amino acids. The CDR3 DNA reads as TGTGCCAGCGTAAGCCCCCAGGGAAACATTCAGTACTTC. Translated: CASVSPQGNIQYF.

The table lists this clone with a count of one. The chain joins TRBV5-4 to TRBJ1-1; 11 bases match TRBD1. Losses at the gene ends were 6 bases for V and 5 bases for J; bases not matched to a gene: 6. This CDR3 comprises 14 residues. Germline loops: CDR1 SGHNT, CDR2 YYREEE (reference sequence). The CDR3 DNA reads TGTGCCAGCACCGGGACAGGGGGGCGTACTGAAGCTTTCTTT. Amino acid sequence: CASTGTGGRTEAFF.

This rearrangement joins TRBV5-6 to TRBJ2-3, with D hard to call. V shed 0 bases and J shed 3 bases, with 8 bases lying between them. Germline CDR1 SGHDT, CDR2 YYEEEE. The CDR3 runs to 14 residues. The CDR3 DNA is TGTGCCAGCAGCTTGGTAATCGAGACAGATACGCAGTATTTT. Its translation: CASSLVIETDTQYF. Combining the CDR3 with reference TRBV5-6 and TRBJ2-3 gives the whole variable domain DAGVTQSPTHLIKTRGQQVTLRCSPKSGHDTVSWYQQALGQGPQFIFQYYEEEERQRGNFPDRFSGHQFPNYSSELNVNALLLGDSALYLCASSLVIETDTQYFGPGTRLTVL.

CDR3 in amino acids: CASIPRAGGGETQYF. The CDR3 coding sequence is TGTGCCAGCATTCCACGTGCGGGGGGTGGAGAGACCCAGTACTTC. The chain couples TRBV27 to TRBJ2-5; 8 positions agree with TRBD2. Unmatched junction bases numbered 11, after V lost 7 bases and J lost 4 bases. The CDR3 runs 15 residues. The germline V gene has CDR1 MNHEY and CDR2 SMNVEV (reference sequence).

About this clone: This sample also contains other DNA sequences that code for the same CDR3. The CDR3 spells CASSRTVNTEAFF. The CDR3 DNA is TGTGCCAGCAGTAGGACAGTGAACACTGAAGCTTTCTTT. The chain recombines TRBV6-5 with TRBJ1-1, with D perhaps matching TRBD1 (6 bases). Germline V lookup: CDR1 MNHEY, CDR2 SVGAGI. V was pared by 5 bases and J by 0 bases, with 7 bases between. The CDR3 contains 13 residues.

This rearrangement joins TRBV27 to TRBJ2-3; D gene uncertain. This CDR3 is 14 amino acids long. CDR1 is MNHEY and CDR2 is SMNVEV in the germline V gene (reference sequence). Trimming took off 3 bases at V and 0 bases at J, with 7 bases between the two ends. The CDR3 DNA is TGTGCCAGCAGTTTCAAACTTAGCACAGATACGCAGTATTTT. Its protein product is CASSFKLSTDTQYF.

This chain joins TRBV5-8 and TRBJ1-4; maybe TRBD1 (6 bases). This CDR3 region has 14 residues. Trimming removed 3 bases at V and 8 bases at J, with 14 bases between. Germline values: CDR1 SGHTS, CDR2 YDEGEE. The chain's CDR3 is CASSSKQGTEKLFF. In DNA, the CDR3 is TGTGCCAGCAGCTCGAAGCAGGGGACCGAAAAACTGTTTTTT.

The V and J genes are TRBV3-1 (or the pseudogene TRBV3-2) and TRBJ1-3, with 8 bases that match TRBD1. Germline values: CDR1 LGHDT, CDR2 YNNKEL (reference sequence). The V and J ends lost 4 bases and 4 bases, in that order; junction bases with no gene match: 6. The CDR3 covers 15 residues. CDR3 in DNA: TGTGCCAGCAGCCCGACAGGGGTGGAGGGAAACACCATATATTTT. It translates to CASSPTGVEGNTIYF.

The chain has TRBV4-1 and TRBJ1-2; D uncertain. This CDR3 contains 11 residues. The V and J ends lost 0 bases and 7 bases respectively, with 3 bases between them. Germline-derived CDR1 and CDR2 are MGHRA and YSYEKL. The CDR3 DNA is TGCGCCAGCAGCCAAGATATTGGCTACACCTTC. This sequence encodes CASSQDIGYTF.

The chain recombines TRBV4-1 with TRBJ1-2; weak D call: TRBD1 (5 bases). The V end was cut by 1 base, the J end by 2 bases, with 20 bases between. The V gene's germline CDR1 is MGHRA and CDR2 YSYEKL. The CDR3 loop spans 18 amino acids. CDR3 residues: CASSQVGPWASANYGYTF. In nucleotides, the CDR3 is TGCGCCAGCAGCCAAGTGGGGCCGTGGGCATCCGCCAACTATGGCTACACCTTC.

This chain connects TRBV29-1 to TRBJ2-7; 12 bases align to TRBD2. CDR3 length equals 15 residues. Germline V gene data show CDR1 as SQVTM and CDR2 as ANQGSEA. V gave up 1 base and J gave up 1 base; unmatched junction bases: 2. CDR3 nucleotide sequence: TGCAGCGTTGAAGGACTAGCGGGGGTATCCTACGAGCAGTACTTC. Translating it yields CSVEGLAGVSYEQYF.

The chain is built from TRBV4-1 and TRBJ1-1; 7 nucleotides align to TRBD1. This CDR3 is 14 amino acids long. The germline V gene has CDR1 MGHRA and CDR2 YSYEKL. Trimming cost V 3 bases and J 3 bases; bases outside gene matches: 4. CDR3 protein: CASSHRQGDTEAFF. The CDR3 DNA sequence: TGCGCCAGCAGCCATCGACAGGGTGACACTGAAGCTTTCTTT.

The rearrangement joins TRBV10-3 to TRBJ2-6; D is unclear. This CDR3 has 15 residues. Germline V CDR1 and CDR2: ENHRY, SYGVKD. V was shortened by 3 bases and J by 0 bases, with 6 bases between the two germline ends. The CDR3: CAISDDFSGANVLTF. CDR3 coding DNA: TGTGCCATCAGTGACGACTTCTCTGGGGCCAACGTCCTGACTTTC.

The chain combines TRBV6-2 or TRBV6-3 with TRBJ1-2; 7 nucleotides agree with TRBD1. Trimming at V came to 5 bases and at J to 4 bases, leaving 10 bases not matched to a gene. Germline V lookup: CDR1 MNHEY, CDR2 SVGEGT. The CDR3 totals 15 residues. The CDR3: CASSNLRDSSYGYTF. The CDR3 DNA reads TGTGCCAGCAGTAATTTACGGGACAGCTCCTATGGCTACACCTTC.

The chain combines TRBV12-3 or TRBV12-4 with TRBJ1-1; D is unclear. This CDR3 is built from 13 residues. The V and J ends lost 3 bases and 1 base respectively, with 6 bases between them. CDR3 sequence (DNA): TGTGCCAGCAGTTTTCAACAGAACACTGAAGCTTTCTTT. Its translation: CASSFQQNTEAFF.

The chain uses TRBV19 and TRBJ2-7; 9 positions match TRBD1. The CDR3 runs to 14 residues. CDR1 is LNHDA and CDR2 is SQIVND in the germline V gene (reference sequence). V lost 8 bases, J lost 4 bases, and 9 bases stayed unmatched. This chain's CDR3 is CASEPGQGSYEQYF. In DNA form, the CDR3 reads TGTGCCAGTGAGCCGGGACAGGGATCTTACGAGCAGTACTTC.

The J gene is TRBJ1-4, the V gene TRBV27; 9 bases map to TRBD1. The germline gives CDR1 MNHEY, CDR2 SMNVEV (reference sequence). J gave up 5 bases and V 6 bases, and 7 bases lay outside the gene matches. The CDR3 has 15 residues. The CDR3 DNA reads as TGTGCCAGCAGACTCGGGACAGGGTCAAATGAAAAACTGTTTTTT. Translating it yields CASRLGTGSNEKLFF.

The chain combines TRBV3-1 (or the pseudogene TRBV3-2) with TRBJ1-1; 7 bases agree with TRBD1. V dropped 0 bases and J dropped 4; count of bases not matched to a gene: 11. The CDR3 length is 17 residues. Germline V lookup: CDR1 LGHDT, CDR2 YNNKEL (reference sequence). The CDR3 nucleotides are TGTGCCAGCAGCCAAGAAGGTTGGAAGGGGGCTATCACTGAAGCTTTCTTT. This encodes CASSQEGWKGAITEAFF.

The chain carries TRBV5-1 and TRBJ1-1; 9 nucleotides agree with TRBD1. V was clipped by 4 bases and J by 3 bases; unmatched bases: 4. Germline CDR1 is SGHRS and CDR2 is YFSETQ. The CDR3 length is 14 residues. The CDR3 nucleotides are TGCGCCAGCAGCGAACGGACAGGGGACACTGAAGCTTTCTTT. Its translation: CASSERTGDTEAFF.

The chain combines TRBV12-3 or TRBV12-4 with TRBJ2-2; tentative D call: TRBD1 (6 bases). This CDR3 comprises 13 residues. Trimming removed 11 bases at V and 0 bases at J, with 10 bases between. CDR3 in DNA: TGTGCCGCAGGGGATGCGAACACCGGGGAGCTGTTTTTT. Protein product: CAAGDANTGELFF.

The gene calls are TRBV19 and TRBJ2-1, with 7 bases that match TRBD1. V shed 1 base, J shed 7 bases, and the junction held 7 bases outside the gene matches. In germline, CDR1 is LNHDA, CDR2 SQIVND (reference sequence). The CDR3 runs to 15 residues. CDR3: CASSIGGGLVNEQFF. The CDR3, as DNA: TGTGCCAGTAGTATAGGAGGGGGCTTGGTGAATGAGCAGTTCTTC.

This rearrangement joins TRBV7-6 to TRBJ2-1, with 7 positions matching TRBD2. The CDR3 is made up of 15 amino acids. The germline gives CDR1 SGHVS, CDR2 FNYEAQ. J was trimmed by 7 bases and V by 1 base; bases with no gene match: 7. The CDR3 DNA reads as TGTGCCAGCAGCTTAGTACTAGCGATCACGAATGAGCAGTTCTTC. Its translation: CASSLVLAITNEQFF.

The chain couples TRBV4-1 to TRBJ2-7, with D hard to call. Germline V lookup: CDR1 MGHRA, CDR2 YSYEKL. V lost 0 bases to trimming and J lost 3 bases, with 15 bases between them. The CDR3 is made up of 16 amino acids. The DNA for the CDR3 is TGCGCCAGCAGCCAAGATCACCGACTGCAATTCTACGAGCAGTACTTC. This sequence encodes CASSQDHRLQFYEQYF.

This chain links TRBV7-2 with TRBJ2-1; TRBD2 aligns across 8 bases. Unmatched junction bases numbered 10, after V lost 2 bases and J lost 7 bases. This CDR3 spans 16 amino acids. Germline V gives CDR1 SGHTA, CDR2 FQGNSA. The CDR3 sequence: CASSLHGAGVVNEQFF. The CDR3 DNA reads as TGTGCCAGCAGCTTACATGGAGCGGGAGTGGTGAATGAGCAGTTCTTC.

This clone was seen only once. This chain joins TRBV19 and TRBJ2-5; D is perhaps TRBD2 (6 bases). CDR3 length equals 13 residues. CDR1 and CDR2 from the germline V gene are LNHDA and SQIVND (reference sequence). Deletions cut 7 bases from V and 2 bases from J, with 11 bases between. DNA of the CDR3: TGTGCCAGTAAGGGAGGCAATCAAGAGACCCAGTACTTC. Protein product: CASKGGNQETQYF. Full variable domain (missing parts from reference TRBV19 and TRBJ2-5): DGGITQSPKYLFRKEGQNVTLSCEQNLNHDAMYWYRQDPGQGLRLIYYSQIVNDFQKGDIAEGYSVSREKKESFPLTVTSAQKNPTAFYLCASKGGNQETQYFGPGTRLLVL.

This sequence joins TRBV10-3 and TRBJ2-5, with 12 bases matching TRBD2. V lost 0 bases, J lost 3 bases, and 17 bases stayed unmatched. The V gene's germline CDR1 is ENHRY and CDR2 SYGVKD. The CDR3 is made up of 21 amino acids. The CDR3 DNA reads as TGTGCCATCAGTGAGTCGGCTTCGGTGACTAGCGGGGGTGATCATAAAGAGACCCAGTACTTC. It encodes CAISESASVTSGGDHKETQYF.